The T cell receptor beta chain under discussion was sequenced for a study of cytomegalovirus exposure and HLA in healthy donors. Study-wide findings and caveats: Researchers counted approximately 160 TCR beta chains as cytomegalovirus-associated. Researchers reported that three CMV-associated chains were confirmed in vitro as CMV antigen-specific.

Measured with immunoSEQ multiplex PCR; TCRdb has only the in-frame clones, and not every one. The data hold approximately 90,000 clones, with 95% to 98% observed a single time. V dropped 8 bases and J dropped 3 bases, with 16 bases sitting between them. The length of the CDR3 is 14 residues. Germline CDR1 is MNHNS and CDR2 is SASEGT. This clone has only one observation. The antigen remains undetermined. V is TRBV6-1 and J is TRBJ1-1; D unclear. The origin of this receptor is a man younger than 35 in good health and CMV-seronegative. The sequencing sample was made of PBMCs. The CDR3 DNA is TGTGCCAGCCCCGAGGGAGGTGGGGACACTGAAGCTTTCTTT. This sequence encodes CASPEGGGDTEAFF.